Each of the 14 T cell receptor beta chains below was sequenced from the same sample in a study of shared T cell receptors in the human thymus. Method: immunoSEQ multiplex PCR; TCRdb's copy keeps in-frame clones and lacks some. Here the sample spans hundreds of thousands of clones, 88% being singletons. These records were also assigned to another study, of human thymus T cells.

The sample was thymocytes. The receptors here all came from a boy younger than two with a congenital heart defect.

This chain uses TRBV29-1 with TRBJ1-2; 8 bases fit TRBD1. The ends lost 3 bases at V and 8 bases at J; junction bases unmatched: 8. This CDR3 spans 13 amino acids. The V gene's germline CDR1 is SQVTM and CDR2 ANQGSEA. CDR3 sequence reads: CSVEADRGDGYTF. In DNA form, the CDR3 reads TGCAGCGTTGAGGCCGACAGGGGCGACGGCTACACCTTC.

The chain couples TRBV28 to TRBJ2-5, with 10 bases lining up with TRBD2. V trimming: 7 bases; J trimming: 4 bases; junction bases outside the gene matches: 15. Germline V gene sequence: CDR1 MDHEN, CDR2 SYDVKM. The CDR3 spans 17 residues. The CDR3 DNA reads as TGTGCCAGCACCTGTGGGGGGGTAGCGGGAGGTGCAGAGACCCAGTACTTC. Its translation is CASTCGGVAGGAETQYF.

The chain has TRBV4-1 and TRBJ2-3, with 13 bases lining up with TRBD2. Looked up from germline, CDR1 is MGHRA and CDR2 is YSYEKL. The CDR3 is made up of 19 amino acids. Trimming cost V 0 bases and J 3 bases; bases outside gene matches: 9. CDR3: CASSQDPSGLAGVTDTQYF. CDR3 DNA sequence: TGCGCCAGCAGCCAAGATCCCTCCGGACTAGCGGGAGTGACAGATACGCAGTATTTT.

The chain joins TRBV19 to TRBJ2-5; 11 nucleotides match TRBD2. V was clipped by 2 bases and J by 5 bases; unmatched bases: 7. CDR3 length: 16 residues. Per the germline V gene, CDR1 is LNHDA and CDR2 is SQIVND (reference sequence). The CDR3 protein is CASSIPTTSGTETQYF. The CDR3, as DNA: TGTGCCAGTAGTATACCCACGACTAGCGGGACGGAGACCCAGTACTTC.

This chain joins TRBV7-9 and TRBJ2-3; perhaps TRBD2 as D (6 bases). The CDR3 sequence is 16 residues long. The V gene's germline CDR1 is SEHNR and CDR2 FQNEAQ (reference sequence). V was shortened by 5 bases and J by 1 base, with 16 bases between the two germline ends. The CDR3 is CASSPARETRTDTQYF. CDR3 DNA sequence: TGTGCCAGCAGCCCGGCACGGGAGACTCGCACAGATACGCAGTATTTT.

This chain uses TRBV27 with TRBJ2-2; D perhaps matches TRBD1 (6 bases). The V end was cut by 0 bases, the J end by 3 bases, with 11 bases between. The V gene's germline CDR1 is MNHEY and CDR2 SMNVEV (reference sequence). The CDR3 spans 16 residues. CDR3 nucleotide sequence: TGTGCCAGCAGTTTATCTTACAGGGCGGACACCGGGGAGCTGTTTTTT. Amino acids: CASSLSYRADTGELFF.

A few counts support this clone. This chain links TRBV5-1 with TRBJ2-3; TRBD1 matches at 9 bases. The CDR3 runs 16 residues. CDR1 and CDR2 (germline): SGHRS, YFSETQ. J was trimmed by 3 bases and V by 4 bases; bases with no gene match: 9. The DNA for the CDR3 is TGCGCCAGCAGCGCGCGCGGGACAGGGAGGACAGATACGCAGTATTTT. Amino acids: CASSARGTGRTDTQYF.

CDR3 coding DNA: TGCGCCAGCAGCCAAGATCGGGGGGGCAGGTCCTACAATGAGCAGTTCTTC. This sequence encodes CASSQDRGGRSYNEQFF. The J gene is TRBJ2-1, the V gene TRBV4-1; 8 nucleotides line up with TRBD2. The CDR3 loop spans 17 amino acids. Losses at the gene ends were 0 bases for V and 1 base for J; bases not matched to a gene: 5. Per germline, CDR1 MGHRA and CDR2 YSYEKL.

The chain combines TRBV10-3 with TRBJ2-1; 12 nucleotides align to TRBD2. The germline gives CDR1 ENHRY, CDR2 SYGVKD. The CDR3 is 17 amino acids. V trimming: 2 bases; J trimming: 0 bases; junction bases outside the gene matches: 2. The CDR3 DNA follows: TGTGCCATCAGTGAGGGACTAGCGGGGAGCTCCTACAATGAGCAGTTCTTC. Residues: CAISEGLAGSSYNEQFF.

The V call is TRBV29-1, the J call TRBJ2-7; 7 nucleotides match TRBD2. J was trimmed by 2 bases and V by 6 bases; bases with no gene match: 7. CDR3 length: 13 amino acids. CDR1 is SQVTM, CDR2 ANQGSEA, per germline. Written as DNA, the CDR3 is TGCAGCGTGTGGACTAGGTTGCCCTACGAGCAGTACTTC. Protein product: CSVWTRLPYEQYF.

The CDR3 DNA follows: TGTGCCAGCAGTGAGGGCCCCATAGGTCCCAACACTGAAGCTTTCTTT. Its translation is CASSEGPIGPNTEAFF. V gene TRBV6-4 combines with J gene TRBJ1-1; unclear D gene. Germline V gene lookup returns CDR1 MRHNA and CDR2 SNTAGT. The CDR3 has 16 amino acids. Trimming removed 3 bases from V and 2 bases from J, with 16 bases in between.

The chain combines TRBV6-1 with TRBJ1-1; no clear D gene. The CDR3 is 12 residues long. CDR1 and CDR2 (germline): MNHNS, SASEGT. The V and J ends lost 2 bases and 4 bases respectively, with 5 bases between them. CDR3 sequence: CASSEFGTEAFF. The CDR3 DNA follows: TGTGCCAGCAGTGAATTCGGCACTGAAGCTTTCTTT.

The chain recombines TRBV27 with TRBJ2-7, with D possibly being TRBD1 (5 bases). The length of the CDR3 is 14 residues. Per germline, CDR1 MNHEY and CDR2 SMNVEV (reference sequence). V was clipped by 6 bases and J by 6 bases, with 18 bases between them. The CDR3 spells CASRYCLGLCEQYF. The CDR3 nucleotides read TGTGCCAGCAGATATTGCTTGGGGCTCTGCGAGCAGTACTTC.

This sequence joins TRBV18 and TRBJ2-1, with 9 bases that match TRBD2. The CDR3 runs 16 residues. The junction had 5 bases not matched to a gene; V was cut back by 3 bases and J by 2 bases. Germline values: CDR1 KGHSH, CDR2 LQKENI. CDR3 region: CASSPPEREAYNEQFF. DNA for the CDR3: TGTGCCAGCTCACCTCCAGAGCGGGAGGCCTACAATGAGCAGTTCTTC.